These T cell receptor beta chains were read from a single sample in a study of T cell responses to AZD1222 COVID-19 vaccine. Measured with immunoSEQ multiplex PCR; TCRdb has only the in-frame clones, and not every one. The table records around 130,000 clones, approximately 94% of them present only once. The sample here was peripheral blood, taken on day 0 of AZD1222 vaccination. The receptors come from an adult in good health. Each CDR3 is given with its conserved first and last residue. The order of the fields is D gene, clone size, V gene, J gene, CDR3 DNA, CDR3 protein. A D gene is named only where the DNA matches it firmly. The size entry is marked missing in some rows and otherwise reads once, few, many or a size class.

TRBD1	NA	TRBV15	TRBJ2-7	TGTGCCACCAGCGCCACCGGACAGGGATGGGACGAGCAGTACTTC	CATSATGQGWDEQYF
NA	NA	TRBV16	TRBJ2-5	TGTGCCAGCAGCCAATCTTACACAGGGAGACAAGAGACCCAGTACTTC	CASSQSYTGRQETQYF
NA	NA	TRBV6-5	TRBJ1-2	TGTGCCAGCAGTTACTCAGGGGCTCATGGCTACACCTTC	CASSYSGAHGYTF
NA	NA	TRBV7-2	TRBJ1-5	TGTGCCAGCAGCTTGTACACGGGTAATCAGCCCCAGCATTTT	CASSLYTGNQPQHF
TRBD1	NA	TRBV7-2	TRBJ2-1	TGTGCCAGCAGCTCGGGACAGGGGAACTACAATGAGCAGTTCTTC	CASSSGQGNYNEQFF
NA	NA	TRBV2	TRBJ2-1	TGTGCCAGTGGGGTTTGGGGCCGCGATGAGCAGTTCTTC	CASGVWGRDEQFF
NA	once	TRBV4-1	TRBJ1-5	TGCGCCAGCAGCCAACGGGAGGGGGTCAGCAATCAGCCCCAGCATTTT	CASSQREGVSNQPQHF
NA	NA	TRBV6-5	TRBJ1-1	TGTGCCAGCAGGGACGCGGGGGCAGGGTACACTGAAGCTTTCTTT	CASRDAGAGYTEAFF
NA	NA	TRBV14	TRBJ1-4	TGTGCCAGCAGCCCCACGGCTATTAAAAGGGGGACTCTTAGGGAAAAACTGTTTTTT	CASSPTAIKRGTLREKLFF
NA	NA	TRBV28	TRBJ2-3	TGTGCCAGCAGTTTATTTGCACAAAACACAGATACGCAGTATTTT	CASSLFAQNTDTQYF
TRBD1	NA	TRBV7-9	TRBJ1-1	TGTGCCAGCAGCTTATATGGACAGGGCGATGAAGCTTTCTTT	CASSLYGQGDEAFF
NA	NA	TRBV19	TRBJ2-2	TGTGCCAGTAGGGGCGTGGCTGGGGAGCTGTTTTTT	CASRGVAGELFF
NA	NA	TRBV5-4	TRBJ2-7	TGTGCCAGCAGCTCGGGAGAATACGAGCAGTACTTC	CASSSGEYEQYF
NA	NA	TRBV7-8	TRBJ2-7	TGTGCCAGCAGCTTGCGGGGAAAATCCTACGAGCAGTACTTC	CASSLRGKSYEQYF
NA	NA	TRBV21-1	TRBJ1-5	TGTGCCAGCAGCAAACCACTACCCAATCAGCCCCAGCATTTT	CASSKPLPNQPQHF
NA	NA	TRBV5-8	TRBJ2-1	TGTGCCAGCAGCTTGGTACGTGAGCAGTTCTTC	CASSLVREQFF
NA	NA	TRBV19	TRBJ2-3	TGTGCCAGTAGTCGGATTAGCACAGATACGCAGTATTTT	CASSRISTDTQYF
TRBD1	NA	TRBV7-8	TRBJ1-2	TGTGCCAGCAGCCTGATTCAGGGGGCGGGTGGCTACACCTTC	CASSLIQGAGGYTF
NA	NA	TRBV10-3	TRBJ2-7	TGTGCCATCAGTGGCGGGTTGGGCCAGATTTACGAGCAGTACTTC	CAISGGLGQIYEQYF
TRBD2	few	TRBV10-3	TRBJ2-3	TGTGCCATCAGTGCCCAGGTGGGGACTAGCGGGAGTGGGTCTAGCACAGATACGCAGTATTTT	CAISAQVGTSGSGSSTDTQYF
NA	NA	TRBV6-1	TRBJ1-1	TGTGCCAGCAGTGAAGCGAGGACCCTTTGGAGTACTGAAGCTTTCTTT	CASSEARTLWSTEAFF
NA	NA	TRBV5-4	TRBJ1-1	TGTGCCAGCAGCTTGTTCTCCAGCGAAAGTAAAGCTTTCTTT	CASSLFSSESKAFF
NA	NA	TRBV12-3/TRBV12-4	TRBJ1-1	TGTGCCAGCAGTTTACGGCCTTTTGAAGCTTTCTTT	CASSLRPFEAFF
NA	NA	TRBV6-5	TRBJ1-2	TGTGCCAGCGAATATAGGGGGTTAAACTATGGCTACACCTTC	CASEYRGLNYGYTF
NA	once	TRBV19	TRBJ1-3	TGTGCCAGTCGCACAGGGAGCTCTGGAAACACCATATATTTT	CASRTGSSGNTIYF
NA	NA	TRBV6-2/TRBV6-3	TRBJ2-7	TGTGCCAGCAGTTACTCATACTCGCTCAGGGGCTCCTACGAGCAGTACTTC	CASSYSYSLRGSYEQYF
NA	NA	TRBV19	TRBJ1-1	TGTGCCAGTAGTATTAAGGCCCGGAACACTGAAGCTTTCTTT	CASSIKARNTEAFF
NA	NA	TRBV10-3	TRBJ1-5	TGTGCCATCAGTAAGGGTATGGATCAGCCCCAGCATTTT	CAISKGMDQPQHF
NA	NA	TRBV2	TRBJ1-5	TGTGCCAGCAGGCGGGACACAGTTCGCGATCAGCCCCAGCATTTT	CASRRDTVRDQPQHF
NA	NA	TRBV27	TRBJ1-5	TGTGCCAGCAGCCCGATGGTCCGGGGCGATAGCAATCAGCCCCAGCATTTT	CASSPMVRGDSNQPQHF
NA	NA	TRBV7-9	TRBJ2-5	TGTGCCAGCAGCCCCAAAGGGCCGGAGACCCAGTACTTC	CASSPKGPETQYF
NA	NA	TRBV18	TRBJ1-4	TGTGCCAGCTCACCCTTCAGGGGTGAAAAACTGTTTTTT	CASSPFRGEKLFF
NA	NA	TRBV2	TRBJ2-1	TGTGCCAGCAGTGAAGCGGGAGGAGTCAATGAGCAGTTCTTC	CASSEAGGVNEQFF
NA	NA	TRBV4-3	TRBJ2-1	TGCGCCAGCAGCCAAGGGTACGGAGCCTACAATGAGCAGTTCTTC	CASSQGYGAYNEQFF
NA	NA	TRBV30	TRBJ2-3	TGTGCCTGGAGTGTAGGCCCATACACAGATACGCAGTATTTT	CAWSVGPYTDTQYF
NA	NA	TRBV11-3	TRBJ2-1	TGTGCCAGCAGCCAAACTACAAGCTCCTACAATGAGCAGTTCTTC	CASSQTTSSYNEQFF
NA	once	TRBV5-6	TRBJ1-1	TGTGCCAGCAGCTTGGGAGTCCTGAACACTGAAGCTTTCTTT	CASSLGVLNTEAFF
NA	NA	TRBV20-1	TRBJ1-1	TGCAGTGCTAGTTTACCGGGGGCCAGAACTGAAGCTTTCTTT	CSASLPGARTEAFF
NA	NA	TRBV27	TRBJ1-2	TGTGCCAGCAGTTATTTAGCGGGCGGAACATATGGCTACACCTTC	CASSYLAGGTYGYTF
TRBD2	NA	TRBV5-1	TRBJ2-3	TGCGCCAGCAGCGAGCGCCTAGCGGACACAGATACGCAGTATTTT	CASSERLADTDTQYF